The entry that follows covers one TCR beta chain sequence. Amplification used 60 Vbeta primers and 13 Jbeta primers. Sequencing was performed with immunoSEQ multiplex PCR; in TCRdb, only in-frame clones are kept and a portion is missing. The top ten clones hold 1.2% of a sample with more than 85,000 clones, around 73% of them seen once. In germline, CDR1 is SGHDT, CDR2 YYEEEE. V was cut by 4 bases and J by 3 bases, with 12 bases left in between. The CDR3 consists of 14 residues. This record belongs to a study of cytomegalovirus exposure and HLA in healthy donors. V and J are TRBV5-6 and TRBJ2-3; D gene uncertain. Specimen: PBMCs. The receptor was isolated from a female donor in good health and CMV-seronegative. The CDR3 reads CASSPYGLTDTQYF. In DNA, the CDR3 is TGTGCCAGCAGCCCTTACGGTTTGACAGATACGCAGTATTTT. Looking up the rest from reference TRBV5-6 and TRBJ2-3 gives the full variable domain: DAGVTQSPTHLIKTRGQQVTLRCSPKSGHDTVSWYQQALGQGPQFIFQYYEEEERQRGNFPDRFSGHQFPNYSSELNVNALLLGDSALYLCASSPYGLTDTQYFGPGTRLTVL.